The 23 T cell receptor beta chains below all came from one sample that was sequenced in a study of T cell responses to AZD1222 COVID-19 vaccine. TCRdb's copy holds only in-frame clones and misses some; the assay was immunoSEQ multiplex PCR. The sample consists of some 110,000 clones, 90% of them appearing once. The source was peripheral blood, collected on day 0 of AZD1222 vaccination. The receptors stem from an adult in good health.

J is TRBJ1-3 and V is TRBV5-4, with D possibly TRBD1 on 5 matching bases. V was shortened by 4 bases and J by 2 bases, with 10 bases between the two germline ends. This CDR3 region has 14 residues. In germline, CDR1 is SGHNT, CDR2 YYREEE (reference sequence). CDR3 sequence: CASSRGTAGNTIYF. CDR3 in DNA: TGTGCCAGCAGCCGCGGGACGGCTGGAAACACCATATATTTT.

This clone was observed a few times. The J gene is TRBJ1-5, the V gene TRBV6-6; D unresolved. This CDR3 has 13 amino acids. Trimming took 6 bases from V and 5 from J, leaving 11 bases between them. Germline V gene sequence: CDR1 MNHNY, CDR2 SVGAGI (reference sequence). Here the CDR3 DNA reads TGTGCCAGCAGCCGGGAGTGGGATCAGCCCCAGCATTTT. This gives the protein CASSREWDQPQHF.

The chain combines TRBV12-3 or TRBV12-4 with TRBJ1-2; D is ambiguous. The CDR3 contains 13 residues. V lost 6 bases and J 3 bases, leaving 11 bases between the germline ends. The CDR3, as DNA: TGTGCCAGCAGCCTCCGGGCCCACTATGGCTACACCTTC. Amino acid sequence: CASSLRAHYGYTF.

The V gene is TRBV7-3, the J gene TRBJ1-1; no clear D. The CDR3 covers 14 residues. Trimming removed 5 bases from V and 4 bases from J, with 14 bases in between. Germline lookup yields CDR1 SGHTA and CDR2 FQGTGA. Written as DNA, the CDR3 is TGTGCCAGCAGCGCTTCGGTAGTAGGCACTGAAGCTTTCTTT. It codes for CASSASVVGTEAFF.

Only one count was recorded for this clone. This chain connects TRBV6-6 to TRBJ2-2; tentative D call: TRBD2 (6 bases). Germline V CDR1 and CDR2: MNHNY, SVGAGI (reference sequence). The CDR3 contains 14 residues. V lost 9 bases and J 2 bases, leaving 13 bases between the germline ends. In DNA form, the CDR3 reads TGTGCCAGTCTTACGGGGGTCAACACCGGGGAGCTGTTTTTT. Residues: CASLTGVNTGELFF.

This chain joins TRBV7-9 and TRBJ1-2; D gene unclear. The CDR3 sequence is 13 residues long. Per the germline V gene, CDR1 is SEHNR and CDR2 is FQNEAQ (reference sequence). V dropped 2 bases and J dropped 2 bases, with 6 bases sitting between them. The CDR3: CASSLKINYGYTF. CDR3 sequence (DNA): TGTGCCAGCAGCTTAAAAATAAACTATGGCTACACCTTC. Together with reference TRBV7-9 and TRBJ1-2, the CDR3 gives the full variable domain: DTGVSQNPRHKITKRGQNVTFRCDPISEHNRLYWYRQTLGQGPEFLTYFQNEAQLEKSRLLSDRFSAERPKGSFSTLEIQRTEQGDSAMYLCASSLKINYGYTFGSGTRLTVV.

In the case of this clone: At one end, the junction sequence differs from germline, possibly due to a read error. J is TRBJ2-7 and V is TRBV4-2, with D maybe TRBD1 (6 bases). Looked up from germline, CDR1 is LGHNA and CDR2 is YNFKEQ. The CDR3 has 14 amino acids. The CDR3 bases are TGTGCCAGCAGCCAAGATAGTCGGGACACCCCTGCCCACTTC. Protein product: CASSQDSRDTPAHF.

CDR3 residues: CASTPGQSSGNTIYF. The CDR3 bases are TGTGCCAGCACCCCGGGACAGAGCTCTGGAAACACCATATATTTT. This rearrangement joins TRBV18 to TRBJ1-3, with TRBD1 matching 7 bases. Germline V CDR1 and CDR2: KGHSH, LQKENI. After removal of 8 bases from V and 0 bases from J, the junction contained 7 bases not matched to a gene. The CDR3 contains 15 residues.

The chain is built from TRBV6-5 and TRBJ1-2, with a possible D match to TRBD1 (5 bases). Per germline, CDR1 MNHEY and CDR2 SVGAGI. With 7 bases removed from V and 8 bases from J, the gap between germline ends came to 14 bases. CDR3 size: 12 residues. The CDR3 loop is CASMVGGSGYTF. In nucleotides, the CDR3 is TGTGCCAGCATGGTCGGGGGAAGCGGCTACACCTTC.

The chain has TRBV7-9 and TRBJ1-5; 10 bases line up with TRBD1. The V gene's germline CDR1 is SEHNR and CDR2 FQNEAQ (reference sequence). There are 16 residues in the CDR3. The V segment lost 4 bases and the J segment 6 bases; nucleotides outside the gene matches: 9. The CDR3 is CASSSGMTGGGQPQHF. For the CDR3, the DNA is TGTGCCAGCAGCTCGGGGATGACAGGGGGCGGTCAGCCCCAGCATTTT.

This chain uses TRBV19 with TRBJ2-7; the D gene is possibly TRBD1 (7 bases). This CDR3 spans 14 amino acids. V dropped 5 bases and J dropped 3 bases, with 14 bases sitting between them. Germline values: CDR1 LNHDA, CDR2 SQIVND (reference sequence). For the CDR3, the DNA is TGTGCCAGTAGTGTACAGGGGAGGTACTACGAGCAGTACTTC. It specifies CASSVQGRYYEQYF. Drawing the rest from reference TRBV19 and TRBJ2-7, the complete variable domain is DGGITQSPKYLFRKEGQNVTLSCEQNLNHDAMYWYRQDPGQGLRLIYYSQIVNDFQKGDIAEGYSVSREKKESFPLTVTSAQKNPTAFYLCASSVQGRYYEQYFGPGTRLTVT.

This clone occurred once. The V and J genes are TRBV2 and TRBJ2-2; maybe TRBD2 (5 bases). The CDR3 is made up of 12 amino acids. CDR1 and CDR2 from the germline V gene are SNHLY and FYNNEI. V was cut by 6 bases and J by 8 bases, with 10 bases left in between. DNA of the CDR3: TGTGCCAGCAGGGACTCCCTGGGGGAGCTGTTTTTT. Its translation: CASRDSLGELFF.

The chain recombines TRBV5-1 with TRBJ1-2, with D possibly TRBD1 on 5 matching bases. Deletions cut 5 bases from V and 2 bases from J, with 13 bases between. This CDR3 has 14 amino acids. Germline CDR1 reads SGHRS; CDR2 reads YFSETQ. The CDR3 loop reads CASSSDTNNYGYTF. CDR3 DNA: TGCGCCAGCAGTTCGGACACGAACAACTATGGCTACACCTTC.

For this clone: At one end the junction does not follow the germline gene, possibly because of a read error. This chain uses TRBV2 with TRBJ2-7; 7 nucleotides align to TRBD2. Germline V lookup: CDR1 SNHLY, CDR2 FYNNEI. The CDR3 runs to 15 residues. The CDR3, as DNA: TGTGCCAGCAGTAAAGCGGGAAAAAGCTCCTACGAGCAGTACTTC. The encoded protein is CASSKAGKSSYEQYF.

The V call is TRBV28, the J call TRBJ2-2, with D possibly being TRBD1 (6 bases). Germline V gene lookup returns CDR1 MDHEN and CDR2 SYDVKM. The V end was cut by 10 bases, the J end by 6 bases, with 12 bases between. This CDR3 is 12 amino acids long. CDR3 DNA: TGTGCCACCCAGGGGAGTTCCGGGGAGCTGTTTTTT. Encoded protein: CATQGSSGELFF.

This chain uses TRBV7-2 with TRBJ2-7, with D hard to call. V lost 5 bases and J 4 bases, leaving 15 bases between the germline ends. Germline CDR1 is SGHTA and CDR2 is FQGNSA. This CDR3 contains 14 residues. The CDR3 DNA follows: TGTGCCAGCAGCCCGGCGGTAGCACGGTACGAGCAGTACTTC. Protein sequence: CASSPAVARYEQYF.

This rearrangement joins TRBV4-1 to TRBJ1-2; D remains unclear. This CDR3 is built from 13 residues. Deletions cut 2 bases from V and 8 bases from J, with 12 bases between. The germline V gene has CDR1 MGHRA and CDR2 YSYEKL. CDR3 in DNA: TGCGCCAGCAGCCAACGGACGTTCGGGGGCTACACCTTC. This sequence encodes CASSQRTFGGYTF.

V gene TRBV6-5 combines with J gene TRBJ2-2; TRBD1 agrees at 7 bases. CDR1 and CDR2 from the germline V gene are MNHEY and SVGAGI. Trimming took 6 bases from V and 0 from J; bases not matched to a gene: 4. This CDR3 has 15 residues. The CDR3 DNA sequence: TGTGCCAGCAGAGCCGGGACAGCGAACACCGGGGAGCTGTTTTTT. Translating it yields CASRAGTANTGELFF.

The sample holds one count of this clone. The chain couples TRBV19 to TRBJ2-3, with a possible D match to TRBD1 (5 bases). The CDR3 consists of 15 residues. The germline V gene encodes CDR1 LNHDA and CDR2 SQIVND (reference sequence). Trimming stripped 3 bases from V and 3 bases from J, with 13 bases between. CDR3 in amino acids: CASSITLDRTDTQYF. The CDR3 coding sequence is TGTGCCAGTAGTATCACCCTCGACAGAACAGATACGCAGTATTTT.

This clone was picked up one time. The chain employs TRBV10-3 and TRBJ1-5; weak D call: TRBD1 (5 bases). Trimming cost V 8 bases and J 3 bases, with 11 bases left between them. The CDR3 is 13 amino acids. Germline loops: CDR1 ENHRY, CDR2 SYGVKD. CDR3 nucleotides: TGTGCCATCGGAGAGGGGCTCAATCAGCCCCAGCATTTT. It encodes CAIGEGLNQPQHF.

The V call is TRBV25-1, the J call TRBJ1-1; D is undetermined. CDR3 size: 13 residues. V lost 2 bases, J lost 10 bases, and 14 bases lay in between. From germline, CDR1 is MGHDK and CDR2 SYGVNS. The CDR3: CASSEIRGLGAFF. The CDR3 region has the DNA TGTGCCAGCAGTGAAATAAGAGGTCTAGGAGCTTTCTTT.

The chain recombines TRBV15 with TRBJ2-2; D is unclear. Germline CDR1 reads LNHNV; CDR2 reads YYDKDF (reference sequence). CDR3 size: 14 residues. The V end was cut by 1 base, the J end by 4 bases, with 7 bases between. CDR3 nucleotides: TGTGCCACCAGCAGAGTGGTTTCCACCGGGGAGCTGTTTTTT. Its protein is CATSRVVSTGELFF.

The V gene is TRBV5-3, the J gene TRBJ2-1, with 8 bases fitting TRBD2. TRBV5-3 is an ORF, with its function uncertain. The ends lost 0 bases at V and 5 bases at J; junction bases unmatched: 4. The CDR3 length is 15 residues. The CDR3 spells CARSLVLADHNEQFF. CDR3 DNA sequence: TGTGCCAGAAGCTTGGTACTAGCGGACCACAATGAGCAGTTCTTC.